The 13 T cell receptor beta chains below come from one sample, sequenced in a study of tumor-infiltrating lymphocytes in primary liver carcinoma (dated by TCRdb to the late 2010s). Total RNA and DNA were co-extracted without cell sorting from around 20-30 mg of bulk tissue using the AllPrep DNA/RNA mini kit. Sequencing relied on an Illumina HiSeq 2500. TCRbeta-specific cDNA was reverse-transcribed from approximately 460 ng total RNA using a constant-region primer and ProtoScript II reverse transcriptase. Three nested multiplex PCR rounds, following a slightly modified ARM-PCR procedure, were used to build the TCRbeta libraries. Multiplex TRBV1-TRBV30 forward primers and a Cbeta reverse primer were used in the first two PCR rounds, each of which was run for 10 to 11 cycles. Clones were called with MiXCR by TCRdb after fastp trimmed the public reads at Q25, and only in-frame beta chains were retained. Every entry covers one CDR3 protein and lists the most common genes and DNA from its rows. Counted in this sample were 80,000 or so distinct CDR3 sequences; 65% to 75% of them appeared once. Roughly an eighth of the sample belongs to the ten largest clones.

Sample: liver tumor tissue from sampling region 4. Taken with the paper, the label for cell subset or site translates to: tumor region T4, right-lateral pole. The receptors were sampled from an older woman with primary liver carcinoma and hepatitis B virus infection.

About this clonotype itself: One junction end disagrees with the germline gene, perhaps due to a read error. The genes are TRBV6-5 and TRBJ2-2; a possible D gene is TRBD1 (6 bases). Germline V lookup: CDR1 MNHEY, CDR2 SVGAGI. The CDR3 is made up of 15 amino acids. The CDR3: CASSYTCGGTGDLFF. The CDR3 DNA follows: TGTGCCAGCAGTTACACGTGTGGGGGCACCGGGGATCTGTTTTTT.

This clonotype is termed medium-sized. This chain connects TRBV11-2 to TRBJ1-6; a weak D match, TRBD1 (6 bases). The germline CDR1 and CDR2 sequences are SGHAT and FQNNGV. This CDR3 comprises 17 residues. The V gene lost 2 bases and the J gene lost 5 bases, with 16 bases spanning the gap. As DNA, the CDR3 is TGTGCCAGCAGCTTATTAGGGGGGGCAGCGAATAATTCACCCCTCCACTTT. It codes for CASSLLGGAANNSPLHF.

In this sample, this clonotype turned up many times. This chain uses TRBV28 with TRBJ1-5; no reliable D call. CDR1 and CDR2 from the germline V gene are MDHEN and SYDVKM. V lost 2 bases to trimming and J lost 7 bases, with 12 bases between them. This CDR3 is 14 amino acids long. As DNA, the CDR3 is TGTGCCAGCAGTTTAGGTAGCGGTTTGCAGCCCCAGCATTTT. Translation: CASSLGSGLQPQHF.

Comments on this clonotype: A much larger clone is a single base away; this may be a read error. The rearrangement uses TRBV28 and TRBJ2-1, with D hard to call. The CDR3 runs 11 residues. Germline loops: CDR1 MDHEN, CDR2 SYDVKM. The CDR3 bases are TGTGTCAGCAGTCACTACAATGAGCAGTTCTTC. This sequence encodes CVSSHYNEQFF.

This clonotype was seen a few times. This chain links TRBV20-1 with TRBJ2-7; TRBD2 agrees at 7 bases. CDR3 length: 15 amino acids. The germline V gene has CDR1 DFQATT and CDR2 SNEGSKA (reference sequence). After removal of 3 bases from V and 2 bases from J, the junction contained 10 bases not matched to a gene. The CDR3 region is CSASLSASGTYEQYF. CDR3 nucleotide sequence: TGCAGTGCTAGTCTGTCGGCTAGCGGAACCTACGAGCAGTACTTC.

This chain connects TRBV18 to TRBJ2-2; D not resolved. The CDR3 covers 13 residues. Germline V CDR1 and CDR2: KGHSH, LQKENI. V was cut by 1 base and J by 6 bases, with 6 bases left in between. The CDR3 spells CASSPQQAGELFF. In nucleotides, the CDR3 is TGTGCCAGCTCACCACAGCAAGCCGGGGAGCTGTTTTTT. The whole variable domain, filled in from reference TRBV18 and TRBJ2-2, reads NAGVMQNPRHLVRRRGQEARLRCSPMKGHSHVYWYRQLPEEGLKFMVYLQKENIIDESGMPKERFSAEFPKEGPSILRIQQVVRGDSAAYFCASSPQQAGELFFGEGSRLTVL.

There are a few counts of this clonotype. This clone may be a read error of a much larger clone one base away. The chain joins TRBV29-1 to TRBJ2-7; 7 nucleotides agree with TRBD2. Germline-derived CDR1 and CDR2 are SQVTM and ANQGSEA. The CDR3 is 11 amino acids. The CDR3, as DNA: TGCAACGTCGGACTAGTCCGCGAGCAGTACTTC. As protein: CNVGLVREQYF.

In regard to this clonotype: In this CDR3 the conserved last residue, phenylalanine or tryptophan, is missing, so a read error is likely. The chain recombines TRBV6-5 with TRBJ1-4; D remains unclear. CDR1 is MNHEY, CDR2 SVGAGI, per germline. There are 13 residues in the CDR3. Here the CDR3 reads CAGSRGEGGKLFL. CDR3 in DNA: TGTGCCGGCAGCCGCGGAGAGGGCGGAAAACTGTTTCTT.

As to this clonotype: An end of the junction differs from the germline gene, which may be a read error. The chain recombines TRBV6-1 with TRBJ2-1; 9 nucleotides line up with TRBD1. The CDR3 consists of 16 residues. Germline assignment: CDR1 MNHNS and CDR2 SASEGT. The CDR3 DNA sequence: TGTGTCAGCAGGGGACAGGGATACGACTCCTACAATGGGCAGTTCTTC. It translates to CVSRGQGYDSYNGQFF.

This rearrangement joins TRBV14 to TRBJ2-1; 10 nucleotides match TRBD1. Trimming removed 5 bases from V and 16 bases from J; junction bases left unmatched: 17. The CDR3 has 15 amino acids. The germline V gene has CDR1 SGHDN and CDR2 FVKESK. The CDR3 sequence: CASSLAGTGALTAFF. In DNA form, the CDR3 reads TGTGCCAGCAGCTTGGCAGGGACAGGGGCTCTGACGGCATTCTTC.

The J gene is TRBJ2-7, the V gene TRBV18, with D hard to call. Trimming stripped 3 bases from V and 0 bases from J, with 12 bases between. The CDR3 spans 15 residues. Germline values: CDR1 KGHSH, CDR2 LQKENI. The CDR3 coding sequence is TGTGCCAGCTCACCGGACGGAGAAAGCTCCTACGAGCAGTACTTC. It encodes CASSPDGESSYEQYF.

About this clonotype itself: A junction end diverges from the germline sequence, so it may reflect a read error. The gene calls are TRBV6-6 and TRBJ2-2, with TRBD1 as a possible D gene (6 bases). In germline, CDR1 is MNHNY, CDR2 SVGAGI (reference sequence). The CDR3 runs 15 residues. The CDR3 nucleotides are TGTGCCAGCAGTTACGGGGGCAACAACACCGGGGAGCTGCTTTTT. This translates into CASSYGGNNTGELLF.

The chain couples TRBV18 to TRBJ2-5; 7 bases line up with TRBD1. The CDR3 sequence is 13 residues long. Looked up from germline, CDR1 is KGHSH and CDR2 is LQKENI. Trimming took 7 bases from V and 1 from J; bases not matched to a gene: 3. The CDR3 sequence is CASLQGIQETQYF. The CDR3 DNA is TGTGCCAGCTTACAGGGGATCCAAGAGACCCAGTACTTC.